This is a list of T cell receptor beta chains from one sample in a study of T-cell reconstitution after alpha-beta-depleted transplantation in children. MiXCR was run by TCRdb on the PCR reads, yielding one entry per CDR3 protein. Among some 400,000 distinct CDR3 sequences listed, roughly 22% were seen once. The sequencing used PBMCs from the stem cell graft donor, collected from the stem cell graft. These receptors came from a human donor who donated a stem cell graft to a child with acute myeloid leukemia. The CDR3 runs from the conserved cysteine through the conserved F or W. A D gene is named only where the DNA matches it firmly. Clone size is stated in some rows and not others, as once, few, many or a class when expanded.

V gene	J gene	D gene	clone size	CDR3 DNA	CDR3 protein
TRBV29-1	TRBJ2-2	.	few	TGCAGCGGAAAAGGGGGTACGAACACCGGGGAGCTGTTTTTT	CSGKGGTNTGELFF
TRBV2	TRBJ2-1	.	few	TGTGCCAGCAGTGAACTTGGCGTAAGCTCCTACAATGAGCAGTTCTTC	CASSELGVSSYNEQFF
TRBV7-9	TRBJ2-5	.	few	TGTGCCAGCAGGCGATCAACAGGATATCAAGAGACCCAGTACTTC	CASRRSTGYQETQYF
TRBV11-2	TRBJ2-3	.	few	TGTGCCAGCAGCTTAGATTCGGCCACAGATACGCAGTATTTT	CASSLDSATDTQYF
TRBV12-3/TRBV12-4	TRBJ2-3	.	.	TGTGCCAGCAGTTTCGGGACTCTCGTTTCCACAGATACGCAGTATTTT	CASSFGTLVSTDTQYF
TRBV29-1	TRBJ2-7	.	many	TGCAGCGTTGAGACAGACAGTGACCCCTCCTACGAGCAGTACTTC	CSVETDSDPSYEQYF
TRBV7-2	TRBJ2-1	TRBD2	once	TGTGCCAGCAGCGTGAGCGGGAGGGCCTTGGATGAGCAGTTCTTC	CASSVSGRALDEQFF
TRBV6-2/TRBV6-3	TRBJ2-1	.	few	TGTGCCAGCAGTTACCCGATGAATGAGCAGTTCTTC	CASSYPMNEQFF
TRBV15	TRBJ2-5	.	.	TGTGCCACCAGCAGAGATTTAGGACAAAGTGAGAAGACCCAGTACTTC	CATSRDLGQSEKTQYF
TRBV29-1	TRBJ1-5	TRBD1	many	TGCAGCGTCCGACAGGGGGACGGGCCCCAGCATTTT	CSVRQGDGPQHF
TRBV16	TRBJ1-5	.	.	TGTGCCAGCAGCCAATCGAGCAATCAGCCCCAGCATTTT	CASSQSSNQPQHF
TRBV27	TRBJ1-1	.	.	TGTGCCAGCAGACCGACCGGGACGGTAAACACTGAAGCTTTCTTT	CASRPTGTVNTEAFF
TRBV15	TRBJ1-5	.	.	TGTGCCACCAGGAGCTCGGACTGGGGCAATCAGCCCCAGCATTTT	CATRSSDWGNQPQHF
TRBV5-1	TRBJ2-6	.	.	TGCGCCAGCAGCGTTAACCCCGCAGGGACTGGGGCCAACGTCCTGACTTTC	CASSVNPAGTGANVLTF
TRBV19	TRBJ2-5	.	many	TGTGCCAGTACACCCGGGCAGATGCAAGAGACCCAGTACTTC	CASTPGQMQETQYF
TRBV7-2	TRBJ2-5	.	.	TGTGCCAGCGCCGAGCGGGTCCAAGAGACCCAGTACTTC	CASAERVQETQYF
TRBV7-2	TRBJ2-1	.	few	TGTGCCAGCAGCTTGTCCCATCGGCCTGAGCAGTTCTTC	CASSLSHRPEQFF
TRBV27	TRBJ2-3	.	.	TGTGCCAGCAGTACTATCGCCGGACTGCGCACAGATACGCAGTATTTT	CASSTIAGLRTDTQYF
TRBV6-1	TRBJ2-2	.	.	TGTGCCAGCACGGGGGAGGTCAACACCGGGGAGCTGTTTTTT	CASTGEVNTGELFF
TRBV4-1	TRBJ1-1	TRBD1	.	TGCGCCAGCAGCCAAGATGAGGGGGCGATGATGAACACTGAAGCTTTCTTT	CASSQDEGAMMNTEAFF
TRBV6-1	TRBJ2-2	.	.	TGTGCCAGCACCGAAACCCGACCGCACACCGGGGAGCTGTTTTTT	CASTETRPHTGELFF
TRBV6-1	TRBJ1-6	.	few	TGTGCCAGCAAACCTCGCGGAACCTATAATTCACCCCTCCACTTT	CASKPRGTYNSPLHF
TRBV5-1	TRBJ2-1	TRBD2	.	TGCGCCAGCAGCTTCTACGGGGGGGGGCGGTCCTACAATGAGCAGTTCTTC	CASSFYGGGRSYNEQFF
TRBV6-4	TRBJ1-1	.	few	TGTGCCAGCAGAGTAATGAACTCTGAAGCTTTCTTT	CASRVMNSEAFF
TRBV7-3	TRBJ2-1	TRBD1	.	TGTGCCAGCAGCTCCCGACAGGGCAATGAGCAGTTCTTC	CASSSRQGNEQFF
TRBV27	TRBJ2-7	.	many	TGTGCCAGCAGTTTATCCGGAGCTACTCTCTCCTACGAGCAGTACTTC	CASSLSGATLSYEQYF
TRBV30	TRBJ1-5	.	.	TGTGCCTGGAGTGCTGGGGGCCAGCAGCCCCAGCATTTT	CAWSAGGQQPQHF
TRBV18	TRBJ2-2	.	.	TGTGCCAGCTCATTACGGGACGGCTACACCGGGGAGCTGTTTTTT	CASSLRDGYTGELFF
TRBV5-1	TRBJ2-7	.	few	TGCGCCAGCAGGGCGGAAACGGACGAGCAGTACTTC	CASRAETDEQYF
TRBV7-8	TRBJ2-7	.	few	TGTGCCAGCAGCTTTCTCCGGGGAGACTACGAGCAGTACTTC	CASSFLRGDYEQYF
TRBV20-1	TRBJ2-6	TRBD1	.	TGCAGTGCTAGAGCCGACAGGGGCTCTGGGGCCAACGTCCTGACTTTC	CSARADRGSGANVLTF
TRBV27	TRBJ2-7	TRBD2	.	TGTGCCAGCAGTTTATACAGCGGGAGGGACTACGAGCAGTACTTC	CASSLYSGRDYEQYF
TRBV27	TRBJ1-6	.	few	TGTGCCAGCAGTTTAAGAGGTGGCGGGATCCAAAATGGATCACCCCTCCACTTT	CASSLRGGGIQNGSPLHF
TRBV6-4	TRBJ2-1	.	few	TGTGCCAGCAGTGACTCTTGGGGGCTCGATGAGCAGTTCTTC	CASSDSWGLDEQFF
TRBV20-1	TRBJ2-7	.	many	TGCAGTGCTAGAGATAATTGGGGAGCGGCCACCTACGAGCAGTACTTC	CSARDNWGAATYEQYF
TRBV5-1	TRBJ2-7	.	many	TGCGCCAGCAGCTTGTTGGACGACGAGCAGTACTTC	CASSLLDDEQYF
TRBV15	TRBJ2-1	.	.	TGTGTCACCAGCAGAGATCTCGGTGAGCAGTTCTTC	CVTSRDLGEQFF
TRBV3-1	TRBJ2-2	TRBD1	.	TGTGCCAGCAGCCAATCCGACAGGGGCGCGAACACCGGGGAGCTGTTTTTT	CASSQSDRGANTGELFF
TRBV20-1	TRBJ2-3	.	many	TGCAGTGCTAGCCTGTGGGACCACACAGATACGCAGTATTTT	CSASLWDHTDTQYF
TRBV5-1	TRBJ2-3	TRBD1	.	TGCGCCACCAGTCGCACAGGGGACGGGGCAGATACGCAGTATTTT	CATSRTGDGADTQYF
TRBV29-1	TRBJ2-7	.	.	TGCAGCGTTGTCCCAGCGGGCTCCTACGAGCAGTACTTC	CSVVPAGSYEQYF
TRBV27	TRBJ1-2	.	.	TGTGCCAGCAGTTTATATAGTCGAGGGGCAGGCTCCTATGGCTACACCTTC	CASSLYSRGAGSYGYTF
TRBV12-3/TRBV12-4	TRBJ2-5	TRBD2	few	TGTGCCAGCAGCCAACTAGCGGGGCTAAAGAAGACCCAGTACTTC	CASSQLAGLKKTQYF
TRBV24-1	TRBJ2-3	TRBD2	.	TGTGCCACCAGTAGGAGACTAGCGGGAGGAACAGATACGCAGTATTTT	CATSRRLAGGTDTQYF
TRBV7-6	TRBJ2-1	.	few	TGTGCCGGGCGAGATGTAGCTCCCCCGAATGAGCAGTTCTTC	CAGRDVAPPNEQFF
TRBV5-4	TRBJ2-7	.	few	TGTGCCAGCAGCCCACTTACAGGGCCGTATTATTCCTACGAGCAGTACTTC	CASSPLTGPYYSYEQYF
TRBV10-2	TRBJ1-1	.	.	TGCGCCAGCAGTGAGAAAGTGGCTTTCTTT	CASSEKVAFF
TRBV5-1	TRBJ2-7	.	few	TGCGCCAGCAGCCGCTCGGGCTTAGGACCCTACGAGCAGTACTTC	CASSRSGLGPYEQYF
TRBV28	TRBJ2-7	TRBD1	few	TGTGCCAGCAGCTCGGAGGGACAGGATTCCTCCTACGAGCAGTACTTC	CASSSEGQDSSYEQYF
TRBV20-1	TRBJ2-1	.	few	TGCAGTGCCCCCTTGTACGGGGCTTCCAACAATGAGCAGTTCTTC	CSAPLYGASNNEQFF
TRBV29-1	TRBJ1-2	.	few	TGCAGCGTTGAAGCGCTCGCCGGTCGGGGCTACACCTTC	CSVEALAGRGYTF
TRBV12-3/TRBV12-4	TRBJ1-2	.	once	TGTGCCAGCAGTTCACAGGGTTTTGGAGGCTACACCTTC	CASSSQGFGGYTF
TRBV5-1	TRBJ2-1	.	few	TGCGCCAGCAGCATAGGGACCGGCGCGGAGCAGTTCTTC	CASSIGTGAEQFF